This T cell receptor beta chain was recorded in a study of OX40 agonist ivuxolimab in advanced cancers. Profiled with immunoSEQ multiplex PCR; TCRdb holds only in-frame clones, not every one. In the table there are roughly 100,000 clones, about 86% of which are singletons. Enrollment shut out patients with autoimmune disease history or systemic immunosuppression. Germline V gene lookup returns CDR1 MNHEY and CDR2 SMNVEV (reference sequence). The V and J ends lost 6 bases and 0 bases respectively, with 17 bases between them. This CDR3 has 16 residues. This TCR was recovered from an adult with an advanced solid tumor such as melanoma, head and neck, liver or kidney cancer. The sample was CD4+ or CD8+ T cells sorted from blood, taken in a trial of the OX40 agonist ivuxolimab. The chain uses TRBV27 and TRBJ1-2, with TRBD1 as a possible D gene (6 bases). The CDR3, as DNA: TGTGCCAGCAGCCCACGGGTGACAGGTTCTAACTATGGCTACACCTTC. This encodes CASSPRVTGSNYGYTF.